The entry below gives a single TCR beta chain sequence along with its context. This sample was taken from a study of blood T cell repertoires in COVID-19. Recruits, aged roughly 18 to 90 years, lived in some 25 US areas. Using immunoSEQ multiplex PCR, the repertoire was profiled, and TCRdb retains in-frame clones only, with some absent. The table has some 530,000 clones, 88% seen once. From germline, CDR1 is SGHRS and CDR2 YFSETQ. V shed 3 bases and J shed 5 bases, with 17 bases lying between them. There are 15 residues in the CDR3. V is TRBV5-1 and J is TRBJ1-2; the D is unclear. The TCR was taken from a woman aged 60-70 years who had recovered from COVID-19. Sample: PBMCs or T cells enriched from blood (not recorded which). The CDR3 sequence: CASSSSFGAGYGYTF. CDR3 nucleotide sequence: TGCGCCAGCAGCTCGTCTTTTGGCGCCGGGTATGGCTACACCTTC.